One sample yielded the 26 T cell receptor beta chains listed below, sequenced in a study of cytomegalovirus exposure and HLA in healthy donors. Researchers ran the PCR with 60 Vbeta and 13 Jbeta primers. Using immunoSEQ multiplex PCR, the repertoire was profiled, and TCRdb retains in-frame clones only, with some absent. The sample consists of approximately 150,000 clones, roughly 70% of them appearing once. Source material: PBMCs. Receptors originate from a male donor in good health and CMV-seronegative.

V and J are TRBV7-9 and TRBJ2-2; 7 bases align to TRBD1. Germline V CDR1 and CDR2: SEHNR, FQNEAQ (reference sequence). V was clipped by 7 bases and J by 1 base; unmatched bases: 6. The CDR3 contains 15 residues. In DNA, the CDR3 is TGTGCCAGCAACTCTGGACAGGAGAACACCGGGGAGCTGTTTTTT. This encodes CASNSGQENTGELFF.

This chain links TRBV7-2 with TRBJ2-2; perhaps TRBD1 as D (5 bases). The CDR3 totals 13 residues. Trimming cost V 5 bases and J 7 bases, with 11 bases left between them. Germline lookup yields CDR1 SGHTA and CDR2 FQGNSA. The CDR3 DNA follows: TGTGCCAGCAGCAACCAGGGCGGCGGGGAGCTGTTTTTT. It translates to CASSNQGGGELFF.

This sequence joins TRBV7-2 and TRBJ2-7; the match to TRBD1 covers 8 bases. Per the germline V gene, CDR1 is SGHTA and CDR2 is FQGNSA. V lost 5 bases, J lost 5 bases, and 8 bases stayed unmatched. The CDR3 is 14 residues long. The CDR3 nucleotides are TGTGCCAGCAGCCCGGACAGGGATAGGAACGAGCAGTACTTC. It is translated as CASSPDRDRNEQYF.

The rearrangement joins TRBV7-9 to TRBJ2-7; 7 positions agree with TRBD1. CDR1 and CDR2 from the germline V gene are SEHNR and FQNEAQ (reference sequence). V lost 1 base, J lost 3 bases, and 3 bases stayed unmatched. This CDR3 comprises 14 residues. CDR3 amino acids: CASSLGDSRYEQYF. CDR3 DNA: TGTGCCAGCAGCTTAGGGGACAGCCGCTACGAGCAGTACTTC.

This clone was observed a few times. V is TRBV18 and J is TRBJ2-7; no reliable D call. Between the trimmed V and J ends, which lost 2 bases and 0 bases, there was a span of 5 bases. Germline loops: CDR1 KGHSH, CDR2 LQKENI. The CDR3 spans 13 residues. The CDR3 loop reads CASSPASSYEQYF. The CDR3 bases are TGTGCCAGCTCACCAGCGAGCTCCTACGAGCAGTACTTC.

The rearrangement uses TRBV21-1 and TRBJ2-2; TRBD1 is the table's D call, not checked against the DNA. TRBV21-1 corresponds to a pseudogene. The CDR3 is 21 residues long. The CDR3 region has the DNA TGTGCCAGCAGCAACCCAACCGCCGGGACAGGTCAAATCGGGAACACCGGGGAGCTGTTTTTT. Residues: CASSNPTAGTGQIGNTGELFF.

The chain recombines TRBV2 with TRBJ2-2; D uncertain. The CDR3 consists of 12 residues. Trimming removed 7 bases from V and 7 bases from J, with 10 bases in between. Germline-derived CDR1 and CDR2 are SNHLY and FYNNEI. CDR3 in amino acids: CASNKASGELFF. DNA of the CDR3: TGTGCCAGCAATAAAGCTAGCGGGGAGCTGTTTTTT.

This clone has only a few counts. The J gene is TRBJ2-2, the V gene TRBV5-4, with 8 positions matching TRBD1. The germline gives CDR1 SGHNT, CDR2 YYREEE (reference sequence). After removal of 5 bases from V and 5 bases from J, the junction contained 8 bases not matched to a gene. This CDR3 has 15 residues. The CDR3 loop is CASRPGGTETGELFF. The CDR3 bases are TGTGCCAGCAGGCCAGGGGGCACCGAGACCGGGGAGCTGTTTTTT. The full variable domain, its missing parts supplied by reference TRBV5-4 and TRBJ2-2, is ETGVTQSPTHLIKTRGQQVTLRCSSQSGHNTVSWYQQALGQGPQFIFQYYREEENGRGNFPPRFSGLQFPNYSSELNVNALELDDSALYLCASRPGGTETGELFFGEGSRLTVL.

The sample holds a few counts of this clone. The gene calls are TRBV11-2 and TRBJ2-7; TRBD1 matches at 8 bases. Trimming removed 5 bases from V and 5 bases from J; junction bases left unmatched: 8. The germline gives CDR1 SGHAT, CDR2 FQNNGV. The CDR3 is 14 amino acids. The CDR3 sequence: CASSPDRVSHEQYF. For the CDR3, the DNA is TGTGCCAGCAGCCCGGACAGGGTTAGCCACGAGCAGTACTTC.

A few counts support this clone. The V gene is TRBV4-1, the J gene TRBJ1-6; TRBD1 might be the D (5 bases). Germline lookup yields CDR1 MGHRA and CDR2 YSYEKL. Trimming took off 2 bases at V and 9 bases at J, with 8 bases between the two ends. The CDR3 extends over 13 amino acids. This chain's CDR3 is CASSQKGLSPLHF. DNA of the CDR3: TGCGCCAGCAGCCAAAAGGGACTTTCACCCCTCCACTTT.

V and J are TRBV18 and TRBJ2-4; 7 positions agree with TRBD1. CDR1 is KGHSH, CDR2 LQKENI, per germline. With V trimmed by 2 bases and J by 8 bases, 6 bases remained unmatched. The CDR3 has 14 residues. DNA of the CDR3: TGTGCCAGCTCACCAGGGCAGGGGGTGGACATTCAGTACTTC. Translating it yields CASSPGQGVDIQYF.

The V call is TRBV30, the J call TRBJ1-1; D not resolved. V gave up 0 bases and J gave up 4 bases, with 9 bases separating them. The CDR3 sequence is 13 residues long. Germline V gene lookup returns CDR1 GTSNPN and CDR2 SVGIG (reference sequence). The CDR3 DNA is TGTGCCTGGAGTGTACAGCCCGGCACTGAAGCTTTCTTT. Translated, it gives CAWSVQPGTEAFF.

This clone has more than one count but fewer than ten. The chain uses TRBV7-2 and TRBJ2-3, with D unresolved. This CDR3 contains 15 residues. CDR1 is SGHTA, CDR2 FQGNSA, per germline. The V end lost 2 bases, the J end lost 6 bases, and 15 bases lay between the germline ends. CDR3 coding DNA: TGTGCCAGCAGCTTAATCGGCCAGCCCGGGGATACGCAGTATTTT. This sequence encodes CASSLIGQPGDTQYF.

V gene TRBV5-1 combines with J gene TRBJ2-1, with 13 bases matching TRBD2. V was pared by 0 bases and J by 10 bases, with 16 bases of the junction left unmatched. The CDR3 spans 19 residues. Germline-derived CDR1 and CDR2 are SGHRS and YFSETQ. CDR3 DNA sequence: TGCGCCAGCAGCTTGGCCGATGGGACTAGCGGGATCTGGGAGGTAGAGCAGTTCTTC. Translating it yields CASSLADGTSGIWEVEQFF.

This clone was found a few times. V usage is TRBV7-9 and J usage is TRBJ2-3; D may be TRBD2 (6 bases). Trimming stripped 2 bases from V and 3 bases from J, with 9 bases between. CDR1 is SEHNR and CDR2 is FQNEAQ in the germline V gene (reference sequence). The CDR3 extends over 14 amino acids. The CDR3 loop reads CASSLRLATDTQYF. The CDR3 bases are TGTGCCAGCAGCTTACGGCTAGCGACAGATACGCAGTATTTT.

This rearrangement joins TRBV28 to TRBJ2-3; 12 bases match TRBD2. Germline CDR1 reads MDHEN; CDR2 reads SYDVKM. V gave up 3 bases and J gave up 2 bases; unmatched junction bases: 12. The CDR3 extends over 19 amino acids. CDR3 coding DNA: TGTGCCAGCAGTTTCATCCTAGCCCGGACTAGCGGGAACACAGATACGCAGTATTTT. This sequence encodes CASSFILARTSGNTDTQYF.

CDR3: CASSSGTRLETQYF. CDR3 in DNA: TGTGCCAGCAGCTCCGGGACTCGGCTCGAGACCCAGTACTTC. This sequence joins TRBV13 and TRBJ2-5; weak D call: TRBD2 (6 bases). The germline gives CDR1 PRHDT, CDR2 FYEKMQ (reference sequence). The CDR3 extends over 14 amino acids. The V gene lost 4 bases and the J gene lost 5 bases, with 14 bases spanning the gap.

J is TRBJ2-6 and V is TRBV6-5; no reliable D call. V lost 0 bases and J lost 1, with 7 bases in between. Germline V lookup: CDR1 MNHEY, CDR2 SVGAGI. The CDR3 sequence is 16 residues long. CDR3 DNA: TGTGCCAGCAGTTACTCGACGGGTTCTGGGGCCAACGTCCTGACTTTC. It codes for CASSYSTGSGANVLTF.

This clone turned up a few times. V is TRBV27 and J is TRBJ1-1; D remains ambiguous. Germline loops: CDR1 MNHEY, CDR2 SMNVEV (reference sequence). There are 17 residues in the CDR3. V was shortened by 2 bases and J by 5 bases, with 21 bases between the two germline ends. For the CDR3, the DNA is TGTGCCAGCAGTTTAAGGAGGAATGGAGTAACTCAAACTGAAGCTTTCTTT. This gives the protein CASSLRRNGVTQTEAFF.

This chain connects TRBV7-6 to TRBJ1-2; D gene ambiguous. V was shortened by 1 base and J by 2 bases, with 5 bases between the two germline ends. Germline CDR1 SGHVS, CDR2 FNYEAQ. CDR3 length: 13 residues. CDR3 nucleotide sequence: TGTGCCAGCAGCTTAGACGGGAACTATGGCTACACCTTC. It encodes CASSLDGNYGYTF.

The CDR3 is CATSTQGGPPYEQYF. The CDR3 DNA is TGTGCCACCAGCACCCAAGGGGGACCCCCCTACGAGCAGTACTTC. The gene calls are TRBV15 and TRBJ2-7; D is possibly TRBD1 (6 bases). The V gene's germline CDR1 is LNHNV and CDR2 YYDKDF (reference sequence). V was cut by 4 bases and J by 2 bases, with 15 bases left in between. The CDR3 spans 15 residues.

The chain uses TRBV19 and TRBJ1-2, with D maybe TRBD1 (5 bases). Germline CDR1 is LNHDA and CDR2 is SQIVND (reference sequence). The V gene lost 2 bases and the J gene lost 7 bases, with 20 bases spanning the gap. The CDR3 contains 16 residues. DNA of the CDR3: TGTGCCAGTAGTATATGGCCCCGGGACGGGGGGTCTGGCTACACCTTC. This translates into CASSIWPRDGGSGYTF. Full variable domain (remainder filled in from reference TRBV19 and TRBJ1-2): DGGITQSPKYLFRKEGQNVTLSCEQNLNHDAMYWYRQDPGQGLRLIYYSQIVNDFQKGDIAEGYSVSREKKESFPLTVTSAQKNPTAFYLCASSIWPRDGGSGYTFGSGTRLTVV.

This clone was counted between two and nine times. At the DNA level, this CDR3 is encoded by other sequences in the same sample as well. The J gene is TRBJ2-1, the V gene TRBV27; a weak D match, TRBD1 (5 bases). The CDR3 covers 14 residues. The V end was cut by 6 bases, the J end by 3 bases, with 12 bases between. Germline V CDR1 and CDR2: MNHEY, SMNVEV (reference sequence). CDR3 amino acids: CASSVGEGYNEQFF. In DNA form, the CDR3 reads TGTGCCAGCAGCGTAGGGGAAGGCTACAATGAGCAGTTCTTC.

This clone was observed a handful of times. The chain joins TRBV15 to TRBJ2-5; 8 bases line up with TRBD1. The CDR3 sequence is 15 residues long. Looked up from germline, CDR1 is LNHNV and CDR2 is YYDKDF (reference sequence). With V trimmed by 1 base and J by 4 bases, 5 bases remained unmatched. The CDR3 is CATSRGTGLGETQYF. The CDR3 nucleotides read TGTGCCACCAGCAGAGGGACAGGGCTGGGAGAGACCCAGTACTTC.

V and J are TRBV5-1 and TRBJ2-5; TRBD2 matches 8 bases. Germline V gene data show CDR1 as SGHRS and CDR2 as YFSETQ. This CDR3 spans 15 amino acids. Trimming at V came to 5 bases and at J to 0 bases, leaving 6 bases not matched to a gene. The CDR3 spells CASSLLAANQETQYF. The CDR3 DNA is TGCGCCAGCAGTTTACTAGCGGCGAACCAAGAGACCCAGTACTTC.

The CDR3 DNA follows: TGCAGCGTTGAAGTCCAGACCTACGAGCAGTACTTC. It yields the protein CSVEVQTYEQYF. The chain employs TRBV29-1 and TRBJ2-7, with D unclear. V lost 1 base, J lost 2 bases, and 6 bases lay in between. CDR1 and CDR2 (germline): SQVTM, ANQGSEA. CDR3 length: 12 residues.